The clone carrying this TCR beta chain was counted only a few times. The antigen remains undetermined. The data originate from a study of regulatory T cells in long-lasting Graves disease. Study-wide background: Graves' patients, diagnosed recently, had received antithyroid drugs under 3 months. Study results and limitations: Thyroid tissue went unstudied; only peripheral blood was examined.

Regarding time point: newly diagnosed GD, antithyroid drugs for less than 3 months. The TCR library was made from RNA extracted from PBMCs. Sequencing libraries for TCR beta were prepared with iRepertoire HTBI primers and Arm-PCR of CDR3 regions. MiXCR was run by TCRdb on the multiplex PCR reads, yielding one entry per CDR3 protein. Of about 460,000 distinct CDR3 sequences listed, about 15% were seen once; the top ten hold about a sixth. These data are also associated with another study on T cells in Graves' hyperthyroidism and ophthalmopathy. From that report: HTBI primers were employed in a first-round RT-PCR of the TCR CDR3.

The source is a woman aged 45-65 years with Graves disease. Sequencing was performed on peripheral blood mononuclear cells (PBMCs), taken at new diagnosis, from a patient treated with antithyroid drugs.

This chain's CDR3 is CASSLLEGGAFF. For the CDR3, the DNA is TGTGCCAGCAGCTTGTTAGAAGGGGGTGCTTTCTTT. V and J are TRBV5-4 and TRBJ1-1, with D perhaps TRBD1 (6 bases). Per germline, CDR1 SGHNT and CDR2 YYREEE (reference sequence). The ends were cut back, 1 base at V and 11 bases at J, with 12 bases in the middle. The length of the CDR3 is 12 residues.